Detailed here is one T cell receptor beta chain. For every subset, genomic DNA was evenly distributed across several immunoSEQ plates. Repertoires were generated with immunoSEQ multiplex PCR, while TCRdb's copy carries only in-frame clones and drops some. The sample holds roughly 2.2 million clones; approximately 90% are singletons and the top ten take approximately 0.39%. Germline-derived CDR1 and CDR2 are SGHRS and YFSETQ. The CDR3 length is 15 residues. Between the trimmed V and J ends, which lost 0 bases and 0 bases, there was a span of 9 bases. This record belongs to a study of shared clonotypes between healthy human individuals.

V gene TRBV5-1 combines with J gene TRBJ1-1; possibly TRBD1 for D (5 bases). This TCR was sampled from a young man in good health. Some clones in this sample may be carry-over from other donors' samples. Sequencing used naive CD4+ T cells from PBMCs. The sample's subset: CD45RA+ positively selected. The CDR3 DNA sequence: TGCGCCAGCAGCTTGGATGGGGACGTGAACACTGAAGCTTTCTTT. This encodes CASSLDGDVNTEAFF.